This TCR beta chain was retrieved from a study of identical twins (dated by TCRdb to 2015 to 2016). For the study in its entirety: The study deep-sequenced TCR alpha and beta repertoires from monozygotic twins, unrelated adults of various ages and cord blood to test whether fetal clonotypes persist. Replicate twin experiments were performed at different times using different library preparation protocols to rule out contamination.

Only healthy Caucasian donors were included. The paper's findings and limits, for the study overall: Fewer insertions were carried by abundant cord blood beta clonotypes; a weaker similar trend was observed in young adult naive repertoires, while no such trend was observed in memory repertoires. Recombination models systematically underestimated out-of-frame TCR alpha sharing in monozygotic twins but agreed with sharing between unrelated individuals. Excess twin sharing in beta out-of-frame sequences was weaker because fewer shared sequences lowered the signal-to-noise ratio. Because the same donors could not be followed over many years, the conclusions relied on cross-sectional statistical analysis. Zero-insertion analyses could be partly confounded by invariant T cells such as MAIT and iNKT, although diverse VJ usage argued against such confounding for most clonotypes. Compared with coincidental sharing between unrelated individuals, out-of-frame TCR alpha sequences shared between twins had an excess of sequences with low generation probability.

Library preparation employed 5' RACE. The instrument was an Illumina HiSeq 2000. Template switching introduced a universal primer binding site; the final cDNA contained a unique molecular identifier, enabling accurate counting of TCR cDNA molecules. First-strand cDNA for TCR alpha and beta chains was synthesized from specific primers in the conserved constant-segment region. Each cDNA library was double barcoded, with a SMART-Mk sample barcode plus Illumina barcodes, to control for contamination. Two successive PCR steps introduced TruSeq adapter sequences along with Illumina sample barcodes. TCR alpha and beta cDNA libraries were sequenced on the Illumina HiSeq platform with custom primers. In the source study's methods: Raw reads were processed with MiGEC to extract unique molecular identifiers, and MiXCR was used to determine CDR3 positions. For each individual, recombination models were inferred using an EM algorithm with the repgenHMM and IGoR tools. Shared clonotype analysis was performed with the tcR package in R, normalizing sharing by the product of cloneset sizes. To study raw recombination free of thymic and clonal selection effects, out-of-frame nonproductive sequences were analyzed. TCRdb redid the processing of the public reads, applying fastp at Q25 and MiXCR, and retained in-frame beta chains. Merged by CDR3 protein, the rows form single entries marked with the most common genes and DNA. These V and J calls rely on TCRdb rather than the paper's analysis. In this sample the table shows 1.5 million to 2 million distinct CDR3 sequences, about 31% of which occur a single time. The ten largest clones take up about 0.27% of the sample.

From the germline V gene (reference sequence), CDR1 is SEHNR and CDR2 is FQNEAQ. The CDR3 runs 17 amino acids, cysteine and phenylalanine included. The retained sequence is limited to the CDR3, 51 bases, with the frame set at the first base. Unmatched junction bases come to 10, with V trimmed by 5 bases and J by 4 bases. This clonotype occurred a few times. The clone's antigen remains unknown. No quality values exist for individual bases; no much larger clone is one base distant. The clonotype comes from a newborn girl in good health. Material for sequencing was cord blood. Here the chain combines TRBV7-9 and TRBJ2-3; 12 bases in the middle match TRBD2. The sequenced DNA: TGTGCCAGCAGCCTCTCTCTAGCGGGAGGGCCCTCAGATACGCAGTATTTT. It encodes CASSLSLAGGPSDTQYF.